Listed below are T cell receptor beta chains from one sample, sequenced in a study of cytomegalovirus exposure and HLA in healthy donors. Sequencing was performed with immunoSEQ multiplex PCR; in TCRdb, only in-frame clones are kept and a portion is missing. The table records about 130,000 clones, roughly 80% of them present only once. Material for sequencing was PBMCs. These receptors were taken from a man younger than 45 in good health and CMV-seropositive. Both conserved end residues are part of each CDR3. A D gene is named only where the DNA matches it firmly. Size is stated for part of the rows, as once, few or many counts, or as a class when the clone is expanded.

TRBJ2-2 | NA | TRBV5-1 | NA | CASSLAELANTGELFF | TGCGCCAGCAGCTTGGCCGAACTCGCGAACACCGGGGAGCTGTTTTTT
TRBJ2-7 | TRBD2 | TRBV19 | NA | CASSAGLAQYEQYF | TGTGCCAGTAGTGCAGGACTAGCTCAGTACGAGCAGTACTTC
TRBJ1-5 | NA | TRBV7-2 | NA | CASSPGNGFRPQHF | TGTGCCAGCAGCCCCGGGAATGGTTTTAGGCCCCAGCATTTT
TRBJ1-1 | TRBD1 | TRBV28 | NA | CASSQPRDSHEAFF | TGTGCCAGCAGTCAACCGCGGGACAGTCATGAAGCTTTCTTT
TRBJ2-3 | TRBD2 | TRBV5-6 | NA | CASSLGSGRGDTQYF | TGTGCCAGCAGCTTGGGGAGCGGGAGAGGTGATACGCAGTATTTT
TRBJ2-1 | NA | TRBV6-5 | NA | CASSLTSSQYNEQFF | TGTGCCAGCAGTTTAACTAGCAGCCAATACAATGAGCAGTTCTTC
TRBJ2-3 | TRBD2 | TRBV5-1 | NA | CASSIGTSGSIPDTQYF | TGCGCCAGCAGCATTGGGACTAGCGGGAGTATCCCAGATACGCAGTATTTT
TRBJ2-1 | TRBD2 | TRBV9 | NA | CASSAAGGSNNEQFF | TGTGCCAGCAGCGCAGCGGGAGGATCAAACAATGAGCAGTTCTTC
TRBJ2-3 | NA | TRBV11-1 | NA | CASSTPVGGADTQYF | TGTGCCAGCAGCACCCCCGTAGGAGGGGCGGATACGCAGTATTTT
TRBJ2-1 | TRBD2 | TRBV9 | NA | CASSGTSGDNEQFF | TGTGCCAGCAGCGGGACTAGCGGGGACAATGAGCAGTTCTTC
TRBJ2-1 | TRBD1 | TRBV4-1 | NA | CASSQERGRGQSEQFF | TGCGCCAGCAGCCAAGAGAGGGGCAGGGGGCAGTCTGAGCAGTTCTTC
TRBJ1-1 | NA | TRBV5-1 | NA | CASSLQNEAFF | TGCGCCAGCAGCTTACAGAATGAAGCTTTCTTT
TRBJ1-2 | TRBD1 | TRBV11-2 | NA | CASSLGTGGARGYTF | TGTGCCAGCAGCTTAGGGACAGGGGGCGCGAGGGGCTACACCTTC
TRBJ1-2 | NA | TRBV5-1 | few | CASSLVQSSPAGYTF | TGCGCCAGCAGCTTGGTACAGTCCTCCCCCGCTGGCTACACCTTC
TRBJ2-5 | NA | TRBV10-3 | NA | CAISELAEKETQYF | TGTGCCATCAGTGAGTTAGCGGAAAAAGAGACCCAGTACTTC
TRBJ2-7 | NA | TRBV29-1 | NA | CSVTGLPGYEQYF | TGCAGCGTGACGGGACTGCCAGGCTACGAGCAGTACTTC
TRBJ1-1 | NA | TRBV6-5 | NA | CASSYSEQGLTAEAFF | TGTGCCAGCAGTTACTCGGAACAGGGTCTCACGGCTGAAGCTTTCTTT
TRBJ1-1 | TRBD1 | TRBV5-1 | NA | CASSQRTGERTEAFF | TGCGCCAGCAGCCAACGGACAGGGGAGAGGACTGAAGCTTTCTTT
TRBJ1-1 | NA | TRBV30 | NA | CAWGTLGNTEAFF | TGTGCCTGGGGTACGCTCGGGAACACTGAAGCTTTCTTT
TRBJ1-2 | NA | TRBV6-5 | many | CASSYSTEYYGYTF | TGTGCCAGCAGTTACTCTACAGAGTACTATGGCTACACCTTC
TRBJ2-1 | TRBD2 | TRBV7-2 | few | CASSLEFSSGRARDEQFF | TGTGCCAGCAGCTTAGAATTCAGTAGCGGGAGGGCGAGGGATGAGCAGTTCTTC
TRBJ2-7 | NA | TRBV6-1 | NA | CAGTGGDPYEQYF | TGTGCCGGGACTGGCGGGGACCCCTACGAGCAGTACTTC
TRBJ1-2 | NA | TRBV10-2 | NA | CASTSGGVNYGYTF | TGCGCCAGCACGAGCGGGGGGGTTAACTATGGCTACACCTTC
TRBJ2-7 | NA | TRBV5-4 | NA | CASSLDPSGTPYEQYF | TGTGCCAGCAGCTTGGACCCTTCCGGGACACCCTACGAGCAGTACTTC
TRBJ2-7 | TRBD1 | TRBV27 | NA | CASSPGQGAYEQYF | TGTGCCAGCAGTCCGGGACAGGGGGCTTACGAGCAGTACTTC
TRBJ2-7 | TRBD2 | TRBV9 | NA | CASSVASGGFAYEQYF | TGTGCCAGCAGCGTAGCTAGCGGGGGGTTTGCCTACGAGCAGTACTTC
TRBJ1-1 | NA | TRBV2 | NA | CASTSLGVGTMNTEAFF | TGTGCCAGCACTAGCCTCGGGGTGGGGACAATGAACACTGAAGCTTTCTTT
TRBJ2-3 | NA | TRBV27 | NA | CASREAGSTDTQYF | TGTGCCAGCAGGGAGGCGGGTAGCACAGATACGCAGTATTTT
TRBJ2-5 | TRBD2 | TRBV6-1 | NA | CASSEPPGGRVEETQYF | TGTGCCAGCAGTGAACCCCCCGGCGGGAGAGTAGAAGAGACCCAGTACTTC
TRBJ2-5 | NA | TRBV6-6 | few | CASSRGREETQYF | TGTGCCAGCAGTAGGGGCAGGGAAGAGACCCAGTACTTC
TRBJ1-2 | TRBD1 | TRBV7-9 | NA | CASSSIQGAEGYTF | TGTGCCAGCAGCTCGATTCAGGGGGCCGAAGGCTACACCTTC
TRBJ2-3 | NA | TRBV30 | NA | CAWTHGGGTDTQYF | TGTGCCTGGACCCACGGGGGTGGGACAGATACGCAGTATTTT
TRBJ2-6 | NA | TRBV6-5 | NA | CASSWAPRANVLTF | TGTGCCAGCAGTTGGGCACCTCGGGCCAACGTCCTGACTTTC
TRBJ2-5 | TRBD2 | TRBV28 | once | CASSPARAGGPQETQYF | TGTGCCAGCAGTCCCGCCCGGGCGGGAGGGCCCCAAGAGACCCAGTACTTC
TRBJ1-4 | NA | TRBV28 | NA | CASRQGFNEKLFF | TGTGCCAGCAGACAGGGATTTAATGAAAAACTGTTTTTT
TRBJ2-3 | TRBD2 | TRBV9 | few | CASSVAGGGDTQYF | TGTGCCAGCAGCGTAGCGGGAGGGGGAGATACGCAGTATTTT
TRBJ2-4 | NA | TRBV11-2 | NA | CASSRLRALNIQYF | TGTGCCAGCAGCCGTCTGAGAGCTCTAAACATTCAGTACTTC
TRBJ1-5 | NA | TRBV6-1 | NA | CASSESRAYSNQPQHF | TGTGCCAGCAGTGAGAGCAGGGCCTATAGCAATCAGCCCCAGCATTTT
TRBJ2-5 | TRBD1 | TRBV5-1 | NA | CASSLDTGGETQYF | TGCGCCAGCAGCTTGGATACAGGGGGAGAGACCCAGTACTTC
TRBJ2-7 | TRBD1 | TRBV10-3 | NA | CAISESPQGAYEQYF | TGTGCCATCAGTGAGTCCCCACAGGGGGCCTACGAGCAGTACTTC
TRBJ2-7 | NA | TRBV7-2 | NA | CASSPRGSGYYEQYF | TGTGCCAGCAGCCCCCGGGGTAGCGGCTACTACGAGCAGTACTTC
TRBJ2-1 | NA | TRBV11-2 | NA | CASSLDLTARRGEQFF | TGTGCCAGCAGCTTAGATTTGACAGCCCGTCGTGGTGAGCAGTTCTTC
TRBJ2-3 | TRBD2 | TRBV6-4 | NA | CASSMTSGADTQYF | TGTGCCAGCAGCATGACTAGCGGGGCGGATACGCAGTATTTT
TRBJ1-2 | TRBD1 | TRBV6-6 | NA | CASSPAGTGDYGYTF | TGTGCCAGCAGCCCTGCCGGGACAGGGGACTATGGCTACACCTTC
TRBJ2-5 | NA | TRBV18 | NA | CASSSRVQETQYF | TGTGCCAGCTCCTCTCGGGTCCAAGAGACCCAGTACTTC
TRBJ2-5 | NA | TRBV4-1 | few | CASSPEDSPRETQYF | TGCGCCAGCAGCCCCGAAGACTCGCCACGGGAGACCCAGTACTTC
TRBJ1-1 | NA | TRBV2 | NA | CASTARSGYTEAFF | TGTGCCAGCACGGCGCGGTCGGGATACACTGAAGCTTTCTTT
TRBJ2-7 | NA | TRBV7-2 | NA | CASSPSTYEQYF | TGTGCCAGCAGTCCTAGTACCTACGAGCAGTACTTC
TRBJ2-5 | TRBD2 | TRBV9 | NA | CASSEVGAGGPSETQYF | TGTGCCAGCAGCGAAGTCGGAGCGGGAGGGCCCTCGGAGACCCAGTACTTC
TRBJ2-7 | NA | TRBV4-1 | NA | CASSQGGSIASYEQYF | TGCGCCAGCAGCCAAGGAGGTTCGATAGCCTCCTACGAGCAGTACTTC
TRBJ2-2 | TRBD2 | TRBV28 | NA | CASRVLGLAGADTGELFF | TGTGCCAGCAGAGTCCTGGGACTAGCGGGAGCGGACACCGGGGAGCTGTTTTTT
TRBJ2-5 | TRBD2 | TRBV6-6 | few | CASSLVAGAKTQYF | TGTGCCAGCAGTTTAGTAGCGGGAGCAAAGACCCAGTACTTC
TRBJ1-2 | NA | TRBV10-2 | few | CASSAGLNYGYTF | TGCGCCAGCAGTGCGGGATTAAACTATGGCTACACCTTC
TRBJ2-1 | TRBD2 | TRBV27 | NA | CASSLSSGREYNEQFF | TGTGCCAGCAGTCTGAGTAGCGGGAGGGAATACAATGAGCAGTTCTTC
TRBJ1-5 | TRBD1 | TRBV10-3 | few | CAIRRGLESNQPQHF | TGTGCCATTCGGAGGGGGCTGGAGAGCAATCAGCCCCAGCATTTT
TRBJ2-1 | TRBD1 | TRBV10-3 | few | CAIRDYRGQYNEQFF | TGTGCCATCAGAGACTACAGGGGGCAGTACAATGAGCAGTTCTTC
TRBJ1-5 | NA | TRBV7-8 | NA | CASSLFGREGQPQHF | TGTGCCAGCAGCCTCTTTGGGAGGGAGGGTCAGCCCCAGCATTTT
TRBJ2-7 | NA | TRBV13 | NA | CASSQSSYVVGSYEQYF | TGTGCCAGCAGCCAAAGTTCCTATGTTGTCGGGTCCTACGAGCAGTACTTC
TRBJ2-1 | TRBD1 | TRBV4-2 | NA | CASSRGQDPNEQFF | TGTGCCAGCAGCCGGGGACAGGACCCCAATGAGCAGTTCTTC
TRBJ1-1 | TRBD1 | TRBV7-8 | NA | CASSFHRGPVNTEAFF | TGTGCCAGCAGCTTTCACAGGGGGCCAGTGAACACTGAAGCTTTCTTT